These 21 T cell receptor beta chains were sequenced from one sample in a study of regulatory T cells in long-lasting Graves disease. Sequencing libraries for TCR beta were prepared with iRepertoire HTBI primers and Arm-PCR of CDR3 regions. TCRdb processed the multiplex PCR reads anew with MiXCR; each CDR3 protein has one entry. Of some 460,000 distinct CDR3 sequences listed, about 16% are singletons. Described time point: newly diagnosed GD, antithyroid drugs for less than 3 months. Generation of the TCR library employed RNA extracted from PBMCs. The same specimen was also included in a second study, on T cells in Graves' hyperthyroidism and ophthalmopathy.

The sample consisted of peripheral blood mononuclear cells (PBMCs), taken at new diagnosis, from a patient treated with antithyroid drugs. These receptors all stem from a man aged 40-49 years with Graves disease.

This clonotype has only a few counts. The junction differs from germline at one of its ends, possibly a read error. V gene TRBV25-1 combines with J gene TRBJ2-7, with D hard to call. Germline-derived CDR1 and CDR2 are MGHDK and SYGVNS. The CDR3 extends over 14 amino acids. DNA for the CDR3: TGTGCCAGCAGTGAGTGGGCCAGTGCCTACGAGCAGCACTTC. Residues: CASSEWASAYEQHF.

This clonotype was picked up many times. The chain uses TRBV5-1 and TRBJ2-5, with D possibly TRBD2 on 6 matching bases. Per germline, CDR1 SGHRS and CDR2 YFSETQ. CDR3 length: 14 amino acids. V lost 0 bases, J lost 1 base, and 7 bases lay in between. The chain's CDR3 is CASSLAGSQETQYF. CDR3 nucleotides: TGCGCCAGCAGCTTGGCCGGGAGCCAAGAGACCCAGTACTTC.

This clonotype has a count of ten or more. This chain joins TRBV18 and TRBJ2-1; the D is unclear. Trimming shortened V by 6 bases and J by 5 bases, and 17 bases separated the two germline ends. The CDR3 runs to 15 residues. The germline CDR1 and CDR2 sequences are KGHSH and LQKENI. CDR3 in DNA: TGTGCCAGCTCCCTGCAGGCCAGTTTTAACAATGAGCAGTTCTTC. Its translation is CASSLQASFNNEQFF.

The table lists this clonotype with many counts. This sequence joins TRBV12-3 or TRBV12-4 and TRBJ1-5; D is possibly TRBD1 (5 bases). The CDR3 sequence is 15 residues long. V shed 3 bases and J shed 2 bases, with 11 bases lying between them. In DNA, the CDR3 is TGTGCCAGCAGTTTTTCAGGGCCCGGCAATCAGCCCCAGCATTTT. Translation gives CASSFSGPGNQPQHF.

The table lists this clonotype with many counts. The chain joins TRBV28 to TRBJ2-3; D not resolved. Trimming removed 4 bases from V and 3 bases from J, with 17 bases in between. Germline values: CDR1 MDHEN, CDR2 SYDVKM. The CDR3 length is 16 residues. DNA of the CDR3: TGTGCCAGCAGTTCATCGATCCCGGCCCTGACAGATACGCAGTATTTT. Translation: CASSSSIPALTDTQYF.

This clonotype appeared a few times. This chain uses TRBV6-5 with TRBJ2-1; the match to TRBD2 covers 9 bases. CDR1 is MNHEY, CDR2 SVGAGI, per germline. The V gene end was trimmed by 4 bases and the J gene end by 5 bases; junction bases not matched to a gene: 15. The CDR3 runs 18 residues. Written as DNA, the CDR3 is TGTGCCAGCAGTTCCACCGGAGCTAGCGGGGTACTAAACAATGAGCAGTTCTTC. It is translated as CASSSTGASGVLNNEQFF.

DNA of the CDR3: TGTGCCACCAGTGATTTGCTTTCTATTCACAATGAGCAGTTCTTC. As protein: CATSDLLSIHNEQFF. The chain combines TRBV24-1 with TRBJ2-1; D is undetermined. CDR1 is KGHDR, CDR2 SFDVKD, per germline. Trimming removed 0 bases from V and 5 bases from J, with 10 bases in between. This CDR3 comprises 15 residues.

The sample holds a few counts of this clonotype. The chain has TRBV7-2 and TRBJ2-5, with D perhaps TRBD2 (6 bases). Germline V gene data show CDR1 as SGHTA and CDR2 as FQGNSA. This CDR3 has 14 residues. V lost 7 bases and J 4 bases, leaving 16 bases between the germline ends. CDR3 region: CASTPRVGGETQYF. In DNA form, the CDR3 reads TGTGCCAGCACCCCCCGGGTGGGGGGAGAGACCCAGTACTTC.

This clonotype was counted many times. This chain uses TRBV6-1 with TRBJ2-5; 9 bases align to TRBD2. V shed 5 bases and J 1 base; nucleotides not matched to a gene: 8. This CDR3 spans 16 amino acids. Germline CDR1 and CDR2: MNHNS and SASEGT. The CDR3 loop is CASSRRQAGGQETQYF. The DNA of the CDR3 is TGTGCCAGCAGTCGTAGGCAAGCGGGGGGCCAAGAGACCCAGTACTTC.

This chain connects TRBV25-1 to TRBJ2-5, with 9 nucleotides matching TRBD2. The CDR3 contains 13 residues. Germline values: CDR1 MGHDK, CDR2 SYGVNS. Trimming cost V 8 bases and J 3 bases; bases outside gene matches: 4. For the CDR3, the DNA is TGTGCCAGCGGAGGGACTAGCAAAGAGACCCAGTACTTC. It specifies CASGGTSKETQYF. Variable domain in full (rest from reference TRBV25-1 and TRBJ2-5): EADIYQTPRYLVIGTGKKITLECSQTMGHDKMYWYQQDPGMELHLIHYSYGVNSTEKGDLSSESTVSRIRTEHFPLTLESARPSHTSQYLCASGGTSKETQYFGPGTRLLVL.

The chain carries TRBV20-1 and TRBJ2-1, with D unclear. CDR3 size: 15 residues. CDR1 DFQATT and CDR2 SNEGSKA come from the germline V gene (reference sequence). V shed 4 bases and J shed 7 bases, with 20 bases lying between them. For the CDR3, the DNA is TGCAGTGCTATACCGAGGCAGGAGAAAAGAAATGAGCAGTTCTTC. Protein sequence: CSAIPRQEKRNEQFF.

This chain connects TRBV6-2 or TRBV6-3 to TRBJ1-2; 7 bases are a match to TRBD1. Germline V gene sequence: CDR1 MNHEY, CDR2 SVGEGT. The ends lost 4 bases at V and 5 bases at J; junction bases unmatched: 10. The CDR3 extends over 15 amino acids. The CDR3 region is CASSFKLGQRYGYTF. The DNA of the CDR3 is TGTGCCAGCAGTTTTAAATTGGGACAGAGGTATGGCTACACCTTC.

V and J are TRBV29-1 and TRBJ2-1; D remains ambiguous. This CDR3 has 12 amino acids. V shed 4 bases and J shed 3 bases, with 7 bases lying between them. Germline loops: CDR1 SQVTM, CDR2 ANQGSEA. Here the CDR3 DNA reads TGCAGCGTTGTAACGGACTACAATGAGCAGTTCTTC. This codes for CSVVTDYNEQFF.

This clonotype occurred many times. V usage is TRBV2 and J usage is TRBJ2-5, with 13 bases matching TRBD2. V was clipped by 4 bases and J by 1 base; unmatched bases: 6. The CDR3 totals 17 residues. Germline CDR1 is SNHLY and CDR2 is FYNNEI. DNA of the CDR3: TGTGCCAGCAGTGGGACTAGCGGGAGAGCCCCCCAAGAGACCCAGTACTTC. It specifies CASSGTSGRAPQETQYF. The full variable domain, completed using reference TRBV2 and TRBJ2-5, is EPEVTQTPSHQVTQMGQEVILRCVPISNHLYFYWYRQILGQKVEFLVSFYNNEISEKSEIFDDQFSVERPDGSNFTLKIRSTKLEDSAMYFCASSGTSGRAPQETQYFGPGTRLLVL.

This clonotype was observed a handful of times. V usage is TRBV5-1 and J usage is TRBJ2-7; D perhaps matches TRBD2 (7 bases). Germline lookup yields CDR1 SGHRS and CDR2 YFSETQ. V was pared by 4 bases and J by 3 bases, with 17 bases between. The CDR3 length is 15 residues. CDR3 loop: CASSPGLGGFYEQYF. The DNA for the CDR3 is TGCGCCAGCAGCCCAGGACTAGGGGGTTTCTACGAGCAGTACTTC.

This clonotype was counted between two and nine times. The V and J genes are TRBV5-5 and TRBJ1-5; tentatively, D is TRBD1 (6 bases). Looked up from germline, CDR1 is SGHKS and CDR2 is YYEKEE (reference sequence). There are 14 residues in the CDR3. Trimming took off 6 bases at V and 7 bases at J, with 17 bases between the two ends. The CDR3 spells CASNEAQGRQPQHF. CDR3 DNA sequence: TGTGCCAGCAACGAGGCTCAGGGGCGCCAGCCCCAGCATTTT.

The rearrangement uses TRBV5-1 and TRBJ2-2, with 9 bases lining up with TRBD1. This CDR3 contains 14 residues. Losses at the gene ends were 10 bases for V and 4 bases for J; bases not matched to a gene: 8. From germline, CDR1 is SGHRS and CDR2 YFSETQ. As DNA, the CDR3 is TGCGCCGGTCGGGACAGGGCGACCACCGGGGAGCTGTTTTTT. Its protein is CAGRDRATTGELFF.

J is TRBJ2-6 and V is TRBV14, with D maybe TRBD1 (6 bases). The CDR3 consists of 14 residues. V was trimmed by 4 bases and J by 8 bases, leaving 12 bases between them. Per germline, CDR1 SGHDN and CDR2 FVKESK. The CDR3, as DNA: TGTGCCAGCAGCCCGACAGGTTGGACCAACGTCCTGACTTTC. As protein: CASSPTGWTNVLTF.

This clonotype showed up many times. The V and J genes are TRBV6-2 or TRBV6-3 and TRBJ2-7; D gene unclear. Germline lookup yields CDR1 MNHEY and CDR2 SVGEGT. Trimming shortened V by 0 bases and J by 1 base, and 10 bases separated the two germline ends. This CDR3 has 15 amino acids. The CDR3 bases are TGTGCCAGCAGTTACTCAGGGTCGCGTTCCTACGAGCAGTACTTC. This translates into CASSYSGSRSYEQYF.

This clonotype was observed a handful of times. This chain connects TRBV7-6 to TRBJ2-1, with 8 bases that match TRBD1. V was clipped by 5 bases and J by 12 bases; unmatched bases: 15. The germline CDR1 and CDR2 sequences are SGHVS and FNYEAQ. This CDR3 is built from 15 residues. CDR3: CASSPGQGPLQAQFF. The CDR3 nucleotides are TGTGCCAGCAGCCCTGGACAGGGTCCCTTACAAGCGCAGTTCTTC.

This chain uses TRBV5-1 with TRBJ2-1; D perhaps matches TRBD2 (6 bases). The V end was cut by 0 bases, the J end by 0 bases, with 10 bases between. Germline V gene sequence: CDR1 SGHRS, CDR2 YFSETQ. The CDR3 extends over 16 amino acids. CDR3 residues: CASSLGGVSSYNEQFF. Written as DNA, the CDR3 is TGCGCCAGCAGCTTGGGGGGGGTGAGCTCCTACAATGAGCAGTTCTTC.